This T cell receptor beta chain was recorded in a study of CD8+ T cells in alopecia areata. The wider study: Those patients who were treated received oral tofacitinib, which was given at 5 to 10 mg twice daily for moderate-to-severe alopecia areata. Points from the study as a whole: In scalp and blood during tofacitinib, many expanded lesional clones persisted.

Following RNA extraction, reverse transcription yielded cDNA that acted as the sequencing template. Assay: immunoSEQ multiplex PCR; the TCRdb copy retains only in-frame clones and omits some. The sample has around 200,000 clones, around three fifths seen once. The junction had 4 bases not matched to a gene; V was cut back by 1 base and J by 3 bases. In germline, CDR1 is SEHNR, CDR2 FQNEAQ (reference sequence). This CDR3 is built from 16 residues. As to this clone: Its antigen remains unknown.

Treatment meaning: oral pan-JAK inhibitor, 5-10 mg twice daily. The input for sequencing was CD8+ T cells sorted from blood, taken at week 24, from a patient treated with tofacitinib. The rearrangement joins TRBV7-9 to TRBJ2-1, with 9 bases that match TRBD2. The TCR sequence derives from a human donor with alopecia areata. The chain's CDR3 is CASSLEAGGHYNEQFF. The CDR3 nucleotides read TGTGCCAGCAGCTTAGAGGCGGGGGGGCACTACAATGAGCAGTTCTTC.